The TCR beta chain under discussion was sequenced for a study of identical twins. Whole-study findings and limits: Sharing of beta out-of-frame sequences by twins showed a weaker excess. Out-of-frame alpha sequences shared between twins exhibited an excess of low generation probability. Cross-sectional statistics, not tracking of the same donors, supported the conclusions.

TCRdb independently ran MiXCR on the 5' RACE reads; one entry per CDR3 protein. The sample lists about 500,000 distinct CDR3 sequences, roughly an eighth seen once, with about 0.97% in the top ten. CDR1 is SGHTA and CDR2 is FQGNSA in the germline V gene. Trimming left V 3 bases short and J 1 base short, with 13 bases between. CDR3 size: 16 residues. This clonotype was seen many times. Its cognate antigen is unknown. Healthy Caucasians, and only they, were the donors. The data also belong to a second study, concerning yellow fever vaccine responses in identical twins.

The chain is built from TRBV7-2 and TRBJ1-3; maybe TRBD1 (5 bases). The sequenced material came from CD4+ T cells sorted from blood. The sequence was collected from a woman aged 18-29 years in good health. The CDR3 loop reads CASSFEGRRSGNTIYF. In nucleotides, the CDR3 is TGTGCCAGCAGCTTCGAGGGGCGCCGATCTGGAAACACCATATATTTT.